This TCR beta chain derives from a study of blood T cell repertoires in COVID-19. Study details: Both acute and convalescent COVID-19 samples were obtained from the United States, Italy and Spain. PBMCs, B-cell-depleted T cells, or T cells were the source of the cDNA or gDNA that made up the material.

Study processing details: Amplification from reference gene primers served as the basis for estimated nucleated cell counts. Assay used: immunoSEQ multiplex PCR; TCRdb lists only in-frame clones, some missing. V and J calls and clone size follow that table, whereas D and trimming were derived from the DNA. The table shows 13,000 to 15,000 clones, with over 75% occurring only once. The CDR3 has 14 amino acids. V lost 4 bases and J lost 5; bases outside the gene matches: 4. Looked up from germline, CDR1 is LGHDT and CDR2 is YNNKEL (reference sequence). The sample was peripheral blood. This rearrangement joins TRBV3-1 (or the pseudogene TRBV3-2) to TRBJ2-5; 10 bases are a match to TRBD2. The TCR comes from a human donor in a cohort sampled during active COVID-19. DNA of the CDR3: TGTGCCAGCAGCCTGGGACTAGCGTGGGAGACCCAGTACTTC. This encodes CASSLGLAWETQYF.